This TCR beta chain originates from a study of cytomegalovirus exposure and HLA in healthy donors. This PCR relied on a set of 60 Vbeta primers and 13 Jbeta primers. Generated by immunoSEQ multiplex PCR, the TCRdb table keeps only in-frame clones and is missing some. The data hold approximately 200,000 clones, with 79% observed a single time. The receptor was isolated from a woman younger than 45 in good health and CMV-seropositive. Material for sequencing was PBMCs.

CDR3 coding DNA: TGTGCCAGCAGCTTAGGGACAGGGCTAAACTATGGCTACACCTTC. Amino acid sequence: CASSLGTGLNYGYTF. The genes are TRBV5-5 and TRBJ1-2; 9 nucleotides agree with TRBD1. Trimming cost V 2 bases and J 2 bases; bases outside gene matches: 4. Germline CDR1 is SGHKS and CDR2 is YYEKEE (reference sequence). The CDR3 extends over 15 amino acids.